This T cell receptor (beta chain) came from a study of blood T cell repertoires in COVID-19. The wider study: The United States, Italy and Spain supplied acute and convalescent COVID-19 samples. The analysed material was cDNA or gDNA that came from T cells, B-cell-depleted T cells, or PBMCs.

Authors' methods: Amplification of reference gene primers provided the estimated nucleated cell counts. The repertoire was sequenced with immunoSEQ multiplex PCR; TCRdb's copy has only in-frame clones and lacks some. That table gives V, J and clone size, and the DNA gave D and trimming. The table has about 68,000 clones, roughly 90% seen once. Between the trimmed V and J ends, which lost 0 bases and 9 bases, there was a span of 15 bases. Germline values: CDR1 GTSNPN, CDR2 SVGIG (reference sequence). The CDR3 totals 13 residues. The source material was peripheral blood. The chain is built from TRBV30 and TRBJ2-7; D is perhaps TRBD1 (5 bases). This receptor was taken from a man aged 30 to 39 with acute or convalescent COVID-19. This CDR3 is CAWSVAPGSGQYF. The CDR3 nucleotides read TGTGCCTGGAGTGTAGCCCCAGGGTCAGGGCAGTACTTC.